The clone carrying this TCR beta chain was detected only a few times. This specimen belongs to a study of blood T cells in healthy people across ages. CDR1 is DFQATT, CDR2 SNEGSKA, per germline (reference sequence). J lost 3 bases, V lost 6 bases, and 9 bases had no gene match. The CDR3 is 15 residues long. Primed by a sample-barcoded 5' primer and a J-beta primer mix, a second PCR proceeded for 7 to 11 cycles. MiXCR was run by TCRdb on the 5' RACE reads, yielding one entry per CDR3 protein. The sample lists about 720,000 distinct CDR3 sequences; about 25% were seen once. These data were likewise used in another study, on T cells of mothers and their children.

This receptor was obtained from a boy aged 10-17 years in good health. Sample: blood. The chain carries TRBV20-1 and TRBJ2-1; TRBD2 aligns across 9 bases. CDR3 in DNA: TGCAGTGCCCCCCCTCTAGCGGGGAACTACAATGAGCAGTTCTTC. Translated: CSAPPLAGNYNEQFF.